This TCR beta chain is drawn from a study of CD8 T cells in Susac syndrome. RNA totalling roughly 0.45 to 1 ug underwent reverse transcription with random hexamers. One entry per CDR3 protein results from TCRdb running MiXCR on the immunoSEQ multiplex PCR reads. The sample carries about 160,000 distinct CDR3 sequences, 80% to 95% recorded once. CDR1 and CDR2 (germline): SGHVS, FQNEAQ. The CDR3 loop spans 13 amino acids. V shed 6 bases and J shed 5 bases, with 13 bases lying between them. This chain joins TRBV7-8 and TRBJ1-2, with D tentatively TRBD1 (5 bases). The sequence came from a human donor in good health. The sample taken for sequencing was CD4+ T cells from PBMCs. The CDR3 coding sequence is TGTGCCAGCAGAACCGGGACGGATTATGGCTACACCTTC. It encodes CASRTGTDYGYTF.